This TCR beta chain was sequenced for a study of cytotoxic CD8 clonotypes in ibrutinib-treated CLL. The length of the CDR3 is 14 residues. Germline V lookup: CDR1 SEHNR, CDR2 FQNEAQ (reference sequence). The V end lost 5 bases, the J end lost 0 bases, and 11 bases lay between the germline ends. About this clone itself: What it recognizes is unknown.

Study-level findings and limits: Public clonotypes, rarely seen, contracted or held steady on treatment.

Profiled with immunoSEQ multiplex PCR; TCRdb holds only in-frame clones, not every one. The sample shows under 150,000 clones, 84% of them seen only once. Specimen: PBMCs, collected after 24 months of ibrutinib treatment. The chain carries TRBV7-9 and TRBJ2-7; D may be TRBD2 (5 bases). This clonotype was obtained from a human donor with chronic lymphocytic leukemia. In nucleotides, the CDR3 is TGTGCCAGCAGCGCGGGCCTACGCTCCTACGAGCAGTACTTC. As protein: CASSAGLRSYEQYF.